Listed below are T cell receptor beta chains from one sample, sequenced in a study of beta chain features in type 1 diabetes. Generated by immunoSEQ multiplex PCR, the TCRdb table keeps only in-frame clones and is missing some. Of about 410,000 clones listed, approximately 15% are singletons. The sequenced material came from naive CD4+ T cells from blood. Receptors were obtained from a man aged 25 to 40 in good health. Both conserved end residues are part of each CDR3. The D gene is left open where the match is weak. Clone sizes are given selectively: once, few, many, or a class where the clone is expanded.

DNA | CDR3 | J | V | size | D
TGCGCCAGCAGCTTGCTCAACCGTACTCCTCCGTTTCTTCCGGACGGGGCTAACTATGGCTACACCTTC | CASSLLNRTPPFLPDGANYGYTF | TRBJ1-2 | TRBV5-1 | few | -
TGTGCCAGCAGCCCCGGGACACCAAGCTCCTACGAGCAGTACTTC | CASSPGTPSSYEQYF | TRBJ2-7 | TRBV9 | few | -
TGTGCCAGCAGTGAAGTAGGCGGGAGGGCCGGCGGGGAGCTGTTTTTT | CASSEVGGRAGGELFF | TRBJ2-2 | TRBV2 | - | TRBD2
TGTGCCAGCAGCTTAGATGGGCACACTGAAGCTTTCTTT | CASSLDGHTEAFF | TRBJ1-1 | TRBV7-9 | few | -
TGTGCCAGCAGCTACATGCGGGGCCGGACCTACGAGCAGTACTTC | CASSYMRGRTYEQYF | TRBJ2-7 | TRBV7-9 | - | -
TGTGCCAGCAGCCGATACCAAGAGACCCAGTACTTC | CASSRYQETQYF | TRBJ2-5 | TRBV7-2 | few | -
TGTGCCAGCAGCCAAGCGAGGAACACTGAAGCTTTCTTT | CASSQARNTEAFF | TRBJ1-1 | TRBV14 | - | -
TGTGCCAGCAGCTTAGCAGGGCAGTTCTACGAGCAGTACTTC | CASSLAGQFYEQYF | TRBJ2-7 | TRBV7-2 | - | -
TGTGCCAGCAGTTACTCGGAGAAAGCGGCTGAAGCTTTCTTT | CASSYSEKAAEAFF | TRBJ1-1 | TRBV6-5 | - | -
TGTGCCAGCAGGACGGGACTAGCGGGTCCCACCGGGGAGCTGTTTTTT | CASRTGLAGPTGELFF | TRBJ2-2 | TRBV7-9 | - | TRBD2
TGTGCCATCAGTGAGTCACAGGGAAGGGACACCGGGGAGCTGTTTTTT | CAISESQGRDTGELFF | TRBJ2-2 | TRBV10-3 | few | -
TGTGCCAGCAGTCGGACAGGGAATCAGCCCCAGCATTTT | CASSRTGNQPQHF | TRBJ1-5 | TRBV6-6 | - | TRBD1
TGTGCCAGCAGCCACGAGAGAACTGAAGCTTTCTTT | CASSHERTEAFF | TRBJ1-1 | TRBV7-2 | few | -
TGCGCCAGCAGCCCGGGACAGGGGCCGTCTGCAACTAATGAAAAACTGTTTTTT | CASSPGQGPSATNEKLFF | TRBJ1-4 | TRBV5-1 | few | TRBD1
TGTGCCAGCTCACCACTATCCCCAGGGGTGGGCCAAGAGACCCAGTACTTC | CASSPLSPGVGQETQYF | TRBJ2-5 | TRBV18 | few | -
TGTGCCAGCTCACCAGTAGGAACCGGGGAGCTGTTTTTT | CASSPVGTGELFF | TRBJ2-2 | TRBV18 | - | -
TGTGCCAGCAGCCGGACAGGGGGAAACTCACCCCTCCACTTT | CASSRTGGNSPLHF | TRBJ1-6 | TRBV11-2 | few | TRBD1
TGTGCCAGCAGCCCCAAGCGGCGACTAGAAGAGACCCAGTACTTC | CASSPKRRLEETQYF | TRBJ2-5 | TRBV7-2 | few | -
TGCGCCAGCAGCTTGGGAGCCTTTGGTGGTAGCACAGATACGCAGTATTTT | CASSLGAFGGSTDTQYF | TRBJ2-3 | TRBV5-1 | - | -
TGTGCCAGCAGAATAGCGGGGGGATCCACCGGGGAGCTGTTTTTT | CASRIAGGSTGELFF | TRBJ2-2 | TRBV6-5 | - | TRBD2
TGTGCCAGCAGTACCGGATCAAACCAAGAGACCCAGTACTTC | CASSTGSNQETQYF | TRBJ2-5 | TRBV25-1 | many | -
TGTGCCAGAGGACAGGGCCTCCCTTATGGCTACACCTTC | CARGQGLPYGYTF | TRBJ1-2 | TRBV9 | - | TRBD1
TGTGCCAGCAGCCGACGGGTTCGAGAGACCCAGTACTTC | CASSRRVRETQYF | TRBJ2-5 | TRBV7-9 | few | -
TGTGCCAGCAGCTTAGTTTCAGGGGGCTACGAGCAGTACTTC | CASSLVSGGYEQYF | TRBJ2-7 | TRBV7-9 | - | TRBD1
TGCGCCAGCAGCCAAGACAGGGCTCCCGGGGAGCTGTTTTTT | CASSQDRAPGELFF | TRBJ2-2 | TRBV4-3 | few | -
TGTGCCTCCCCCCGGGAGTTCTCTGGGGCCAACGTCCTGACTTTC | CASPREFSGANVLTF | TRBJ2-6 | TRBV10-3 | few | -
TGTGCCAGCAGCTTGCTCGGATTAAATGAAAAACTGTTTTTT | CASSLLGLNEKLFF | TRBJ1-4 | TRBV7-9 | - | -
TGTGCCAGCAGCCGTGAAGATACAGGGTTGGAGACCCAGTACTTC | CASSREDTGLETQYF | TRBJ2-5 | TRBV7-7 | few | -
TGTGCCTCTCAGGCGACTGAAGCTTTCTTT | CASQATEAFF | TRBJ1-1 | TRBV30 | many | -
TGCGCCAGCAGCCCCCGAGACCCCAGGGCGGTGAACACTGAAGCTTTCTTT | CASSPRDPRAVNTEAFF | TRBJ1-1 | TRBV4-1 | few | -
TGTGCCAGCAGCCGCAGGTCTAACTATGGCTACACCTTC | CASSRRSNYGYTF | TRBJ1-2 | TRBV7-2 | - | -
TGTGCCAGCACGACAGGATCGGAGACCCAGTACTTC | CASTTGSETQYF | TRBJ2-5 | TRBV6-5 | - | -
TGCAGTGCCCGAGACAGGGAGACCCAGTACTTC | CSARDRETQYF | TRBJ2-5 | TRBV20-1 | few | -
TGTGCCAGCTCTAGCGGCACCCCGACAGATACGCAGTATTTT | CASSSGTPTDTQYF | TRBJ2-3 | TRBV5-6 | - | TRBD2
TGTGCCAGCAGCCAACAGACTAGCGGGAGTACAGATACGCAGTATTTT | CASSQQTSGSTDTQYF | TRBJ2-3 | TRBV4-2 | few | TRBD2
TGTGCCATCAGTGAGTCGCAGTTTAGGTCCAATGAGCAGTTCTTC | CAISESQFRSNEQFF | TRBJ2-1 | TRBV10-3 | - | -